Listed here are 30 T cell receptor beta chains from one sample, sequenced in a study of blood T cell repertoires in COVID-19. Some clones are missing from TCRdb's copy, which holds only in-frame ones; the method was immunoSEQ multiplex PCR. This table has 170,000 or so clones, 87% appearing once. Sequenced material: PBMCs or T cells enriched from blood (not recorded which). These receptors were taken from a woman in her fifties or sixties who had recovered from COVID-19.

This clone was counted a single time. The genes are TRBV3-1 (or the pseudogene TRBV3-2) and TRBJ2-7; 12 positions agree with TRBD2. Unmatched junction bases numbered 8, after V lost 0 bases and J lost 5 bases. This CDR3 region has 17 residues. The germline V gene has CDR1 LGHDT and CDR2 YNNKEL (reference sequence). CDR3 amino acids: CASSQDRRLAGDHEQYF. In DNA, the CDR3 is TGTGCCAGCAGCCAAGATCGGCGACTAGCGGGAGACCACGAGCAGTACTTC.

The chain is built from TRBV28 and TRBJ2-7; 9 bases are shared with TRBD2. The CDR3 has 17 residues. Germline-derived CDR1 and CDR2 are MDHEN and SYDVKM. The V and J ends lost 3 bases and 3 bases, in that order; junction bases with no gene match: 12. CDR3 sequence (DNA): TGTGCCAGCAGTTTTATATTAGCGGGAGCGGGTGGCTACGAGCAGTACTTC. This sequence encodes CASSFILAGAGGYEQYF.

The DNA for the CDR3 is TGCGCCAGCCGACTAGCGGAGTACAATGAGCAGTTCTTC. The encoded protein is CASRLAEYNEQFF. The rearrangement uses TRBV10-2 and TRBJ2-1, with 9 positions matching TRBD2. The CDR3 runs 13 residues. Per the germline V gene, CDR1 is WSHSY and CDR2 is SAAADI. The trim removed 8 bases at V and 4 bases at J, leaving 3 bases unmatched.

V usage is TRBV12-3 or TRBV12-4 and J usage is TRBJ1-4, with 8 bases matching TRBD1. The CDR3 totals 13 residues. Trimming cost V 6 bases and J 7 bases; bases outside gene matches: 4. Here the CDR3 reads CASRDRGGEKLFF. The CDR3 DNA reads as TGTGCCAGCAGAGACAGGGGTGGTGAAAAACTGTTTTTT.

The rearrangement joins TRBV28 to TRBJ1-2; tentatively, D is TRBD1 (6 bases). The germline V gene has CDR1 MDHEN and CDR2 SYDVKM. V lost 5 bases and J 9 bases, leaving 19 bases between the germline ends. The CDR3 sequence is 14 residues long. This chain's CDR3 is CASSPGPGTSSYTF. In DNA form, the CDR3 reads TGTGCCAGCAGTCCCGGTCCCGGGACATCGAGCTACACCTTC.

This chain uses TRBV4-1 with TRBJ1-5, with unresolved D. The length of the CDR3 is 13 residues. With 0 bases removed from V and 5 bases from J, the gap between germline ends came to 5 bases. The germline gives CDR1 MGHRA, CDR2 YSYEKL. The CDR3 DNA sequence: TGCGCCAGCAGCCAAGATCGTGATCAGCCCCAGCATTTT. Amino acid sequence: CASSQDRDQPQHF.

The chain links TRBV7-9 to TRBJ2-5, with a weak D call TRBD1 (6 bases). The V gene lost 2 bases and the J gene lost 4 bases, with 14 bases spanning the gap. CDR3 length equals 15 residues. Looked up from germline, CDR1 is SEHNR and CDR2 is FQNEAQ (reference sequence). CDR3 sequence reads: CASSLNGQFGETQYF. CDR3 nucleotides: TGTGCCAGCAGCTTAAACGGACAGTTCGGAGAGACCCAGTACTTC. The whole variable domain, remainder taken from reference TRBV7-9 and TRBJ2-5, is DTGVSQNPRHKITKRGQNVTFRCDPISEHNRLYWYRQTLGQGPEFLTYFQNEAQLEKSRLLSDRFSAERPKGSFSTLEIQRTEQGDSAMYLCASSLNGQFGETQYFGPGTRLLVL.

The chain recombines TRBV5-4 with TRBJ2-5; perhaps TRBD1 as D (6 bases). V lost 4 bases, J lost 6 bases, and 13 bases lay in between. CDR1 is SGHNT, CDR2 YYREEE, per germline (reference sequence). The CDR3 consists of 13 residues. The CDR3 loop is CASSQVGAQTQYF. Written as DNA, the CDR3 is TGTGCCAGCAGCCAGGTGGGGGCGCAGACCCAGTACTTC.

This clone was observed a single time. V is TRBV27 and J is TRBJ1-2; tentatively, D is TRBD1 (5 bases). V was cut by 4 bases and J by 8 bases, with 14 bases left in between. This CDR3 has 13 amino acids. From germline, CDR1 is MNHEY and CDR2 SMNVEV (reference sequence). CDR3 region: CASSSWQGGGYTF. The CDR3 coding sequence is TGTGCCAGCAGTTCTTGGCAGGGAGGCGGCTACACCTTC.

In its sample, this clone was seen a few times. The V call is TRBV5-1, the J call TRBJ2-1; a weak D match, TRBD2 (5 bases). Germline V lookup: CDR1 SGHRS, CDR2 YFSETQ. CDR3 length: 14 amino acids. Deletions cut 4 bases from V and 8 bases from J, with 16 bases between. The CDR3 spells CASSRESPPDEQFF. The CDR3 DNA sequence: TGCGCCAGCAGCAGGGAGTCCCCCCCGGATGAGCAGTTCTTC.

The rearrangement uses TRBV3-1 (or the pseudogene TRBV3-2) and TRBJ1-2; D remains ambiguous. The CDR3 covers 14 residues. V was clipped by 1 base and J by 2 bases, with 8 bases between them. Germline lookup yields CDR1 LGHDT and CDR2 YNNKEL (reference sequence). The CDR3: CASSQGNWNYGYTF. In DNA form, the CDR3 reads TGTGCCAGCAGCCAAGGTAACTGGAACTATGGCTACACCTTC.

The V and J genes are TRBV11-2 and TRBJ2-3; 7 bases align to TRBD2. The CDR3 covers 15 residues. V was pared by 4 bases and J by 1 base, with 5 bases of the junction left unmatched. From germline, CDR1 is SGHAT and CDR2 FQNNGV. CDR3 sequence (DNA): TGTGCCAGCAGCTCATTTCGGGGGGGCACAGATACGCAGTATTTT. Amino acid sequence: CASSSFRGGTDTQYF.

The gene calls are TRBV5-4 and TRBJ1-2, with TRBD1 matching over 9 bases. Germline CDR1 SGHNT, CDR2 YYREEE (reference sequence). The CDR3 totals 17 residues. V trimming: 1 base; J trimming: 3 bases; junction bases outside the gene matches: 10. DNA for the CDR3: TGTGCCAGCAGCTTGCCCTTGGGACAGGGAGAGGACTATGGCTACACCTTC. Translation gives CASSLPLGQGEDYGYTF.

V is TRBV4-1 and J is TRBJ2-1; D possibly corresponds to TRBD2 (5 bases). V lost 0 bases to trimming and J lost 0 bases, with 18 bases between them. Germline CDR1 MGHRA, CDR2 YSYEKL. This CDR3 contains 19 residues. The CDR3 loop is CASSQDDSSRASSYNEQFF. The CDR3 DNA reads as TGCGCCAGCAGCCAAGATGATAGCTCGCGGGCATCCTCCTACAATGAGCAGTTCTTC.

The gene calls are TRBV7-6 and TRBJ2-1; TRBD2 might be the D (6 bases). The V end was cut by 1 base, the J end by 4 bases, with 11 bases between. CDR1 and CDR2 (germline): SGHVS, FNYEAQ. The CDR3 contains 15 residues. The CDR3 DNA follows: TGTGCCAGCAGCTTAGGGGGGGAGCGGTACAATGAGCAGTTCTTC. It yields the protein CASSLGGERYNEQFF. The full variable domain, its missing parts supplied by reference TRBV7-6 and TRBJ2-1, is GAGVSQSPRYKVTKRGQDVALRCDPISGHVSLYWYRQALGQGPEFLTYFNYEAQQDKSGLPNDRFSAERPEGSISTLTIQRTEQRDSAMYRCASSLGGERYNEQFFGPGTRLTVL.

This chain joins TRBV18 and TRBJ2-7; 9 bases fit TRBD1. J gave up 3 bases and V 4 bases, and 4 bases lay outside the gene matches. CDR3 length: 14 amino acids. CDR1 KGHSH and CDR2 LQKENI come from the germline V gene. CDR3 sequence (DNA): TGTGCCAGCTCACAGGGACAGGGACACTACGAGCAGTACTTC. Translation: CASSQGQGHYEQYF.

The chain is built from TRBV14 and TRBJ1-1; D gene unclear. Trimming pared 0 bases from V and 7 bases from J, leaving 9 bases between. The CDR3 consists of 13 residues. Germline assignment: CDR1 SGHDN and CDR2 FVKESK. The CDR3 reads CASSQDMSGEAFF. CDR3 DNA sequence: TGTGCCAGCAGCCAAGATATGTCCGGTGAAGCTTTCTTT.

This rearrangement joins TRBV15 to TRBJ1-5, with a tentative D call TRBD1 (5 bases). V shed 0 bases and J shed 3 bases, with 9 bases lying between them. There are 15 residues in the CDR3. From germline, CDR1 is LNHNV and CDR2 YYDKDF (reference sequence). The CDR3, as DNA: TGTGCCACCAGCAGAGAAACTGGGGCCAATCAGCCCCAGCATTTT. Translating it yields CATSRETGANQPQHF.

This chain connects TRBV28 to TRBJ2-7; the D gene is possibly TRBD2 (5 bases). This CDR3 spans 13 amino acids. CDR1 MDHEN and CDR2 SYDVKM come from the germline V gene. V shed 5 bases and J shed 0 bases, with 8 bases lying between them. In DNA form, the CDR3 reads TGTGCCAGCAGTACGGGGAGCTCCTACGAGCAGTACTTC. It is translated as CASSTGSSYEQYF.

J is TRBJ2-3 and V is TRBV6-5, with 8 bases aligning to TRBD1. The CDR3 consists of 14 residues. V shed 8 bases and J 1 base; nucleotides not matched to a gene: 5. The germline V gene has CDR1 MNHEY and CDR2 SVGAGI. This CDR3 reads CASQLGQGTDTQYF. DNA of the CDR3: TGTGCCAGCCAATTGGGACAGGGCACAGATACGCAGTATTTT.

The CDR3 coding sequence is TGTGCCAGCGTGCCAGGACAGGGGAACACTGAAGCTTTCTTT. Its translation: CASVPGQGNTEAFF. V and J are TRBV6-6 and TRBJ1-1; 8 positions match TRBD1. CDR3 size: 14 residues. The V gene end was trimmed by 8 bases and the J gene end by 1 base; junction bases not matched to a gene: 6. The germline CDR1 and CDR2 sequences are MNHNY and SVGAGI (reference sequence).

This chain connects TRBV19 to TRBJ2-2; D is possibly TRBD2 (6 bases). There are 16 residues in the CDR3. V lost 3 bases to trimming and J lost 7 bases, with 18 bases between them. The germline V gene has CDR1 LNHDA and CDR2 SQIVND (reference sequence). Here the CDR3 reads CASSIGAGTTGGELFF. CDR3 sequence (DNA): TGTGCCAGTAGTATCGGTGCGGGAACTACCGGCGGGGAGCTGTTTTTT.

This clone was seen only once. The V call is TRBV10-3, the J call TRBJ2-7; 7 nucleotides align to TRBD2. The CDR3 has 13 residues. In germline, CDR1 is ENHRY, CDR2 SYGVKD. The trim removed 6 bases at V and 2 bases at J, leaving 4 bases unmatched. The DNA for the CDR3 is TGTGCCATCAGCGCTAGCGGCACCTACGAGCAGTACTTC. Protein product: CAISASGTYEQYF.

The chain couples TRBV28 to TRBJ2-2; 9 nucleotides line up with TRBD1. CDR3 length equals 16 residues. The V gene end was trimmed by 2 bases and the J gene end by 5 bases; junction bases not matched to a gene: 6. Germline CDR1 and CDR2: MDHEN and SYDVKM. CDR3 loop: CASSLATGGRTGELFF. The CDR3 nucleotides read TGTGCCAGCAGTTTAGCGACAGGGGGGAGGACCGGGGAGCTGTTTTTT.

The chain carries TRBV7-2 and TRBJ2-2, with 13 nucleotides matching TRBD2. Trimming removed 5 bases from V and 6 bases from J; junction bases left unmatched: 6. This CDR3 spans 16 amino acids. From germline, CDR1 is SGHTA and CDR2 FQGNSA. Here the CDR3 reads CASSPGLAGDAGELFF. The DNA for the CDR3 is TGTGCCAGCAGCCCCGGACTAGCGGGAGATGCCGGGGAGCTGTTTTTT.

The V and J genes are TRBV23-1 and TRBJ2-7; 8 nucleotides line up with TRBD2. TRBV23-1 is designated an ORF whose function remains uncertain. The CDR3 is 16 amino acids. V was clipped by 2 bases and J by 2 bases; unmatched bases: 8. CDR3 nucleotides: TGCGCCAGCAGTCAAGCCCGACTAGCGTTCGCCTACGAGCAGTACTTC. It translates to CASSQARLAFAYEQYF.

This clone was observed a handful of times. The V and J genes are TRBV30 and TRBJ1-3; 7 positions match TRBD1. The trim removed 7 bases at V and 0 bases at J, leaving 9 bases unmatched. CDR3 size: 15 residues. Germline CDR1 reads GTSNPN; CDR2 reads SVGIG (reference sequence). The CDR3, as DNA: TGTGCCTCGACCCGGGACAGCTTCTCTGGAAACACCATATATTTT. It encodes CASTRDSFSGNTIYF. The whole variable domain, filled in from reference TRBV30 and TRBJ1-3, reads SQTIHQWPATLVQPVGSPLSLECTVEGTSNPNLYWYRQAAGRGLQLLFYSVGIGQISSEVPQNLSASRPQDRQFILSSKKLLLSDSGFYLCASTRDSFSGNTIYFGEGSWLTVV.

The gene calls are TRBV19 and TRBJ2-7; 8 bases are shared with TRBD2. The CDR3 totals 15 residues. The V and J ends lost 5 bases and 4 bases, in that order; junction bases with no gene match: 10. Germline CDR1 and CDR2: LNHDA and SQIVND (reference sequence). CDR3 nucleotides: TGTGCCAGTAGTGTTCGGATAGCGGGGACGTACGAGCAGTACTTC. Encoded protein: CASSVRIAGTYEQYF.

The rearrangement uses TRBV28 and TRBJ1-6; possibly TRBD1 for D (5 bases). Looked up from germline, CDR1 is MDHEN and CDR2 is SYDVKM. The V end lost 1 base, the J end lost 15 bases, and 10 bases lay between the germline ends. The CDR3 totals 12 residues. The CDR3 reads CASSLLGQRLHF. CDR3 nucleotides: TGTGCCAGCAGTTTATTGGGGCAACGCCTCCACTTT.

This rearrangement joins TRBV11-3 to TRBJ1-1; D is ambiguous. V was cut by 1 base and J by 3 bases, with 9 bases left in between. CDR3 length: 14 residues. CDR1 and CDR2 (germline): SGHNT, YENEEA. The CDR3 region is CASSLAGIYTEAFF. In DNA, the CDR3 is TGTGCCAGCAGCTTAGCCGGGATCTACACTGAAGCTTTCTTT.